The clone carrying this T cell receptor (beta chain) was recorded a few times. Universal primer sites and UMIs were introduced during 5'RACE template-switching synthesis of TCR cDNA. TCRdb re-derived calls from the 5' RACE reads in MiXCR, one entry per CDR3 protein. The data hold a few hundred thousand distinct CDR3 sequences, with roughly 4% observed a single time. The sample comes from a study of T cells after yellow fever vaccination. CDR1 is SGHRS, CDR2 YFSETQ, per germline. V gave up 4 bases and J gave up 9 bases; unmatched junction bases: 4. This CDR3 is 14 amino acids long. The source is a man in his late teens or twenties who received the YFV17D yellow fever vaccine. V usage is TRBV5-1 and J usage is TRBJ1-6; 10 bases match TRBD1. Sequencing used PBMCs, obtained 5 days after the yellow fever booster vaccination. The CDR3 protein is CASSAGQGGSPLHF. The DNA for the CDR3 is TGCGCCAGCAGCGCAGGACAGGGGGGTTCACCCCTCCACTTT.